A single sample is the source of the 27 T cell receptor beta chains below, sequenced in a study of T-cell memory formation after mild COVID-19 (dated by TCRdb to the early 2020s). The protocol used for the library was 5' RACE. The listed sequencing device is Illumina NovaSeq 6000. TCRdb redid the processing of the public reads, applying fastp at Q25 and MiXCR, and retained in-frame beta chains. Rows are unified per CDR3 protein, each entry keeping the most common DNA and genes. The sample profile shows hundreds of thousands of distinct CDR3 sequences; approximately 15% of them were found once. The ten largest clones capture about a fifth of the sample. Sequencing was performed on PBMCs or a T cell subset sorted from them (not recorded which). The receptors shown here come from a man younger than 35 who had mild COVID-19 (a few samples of this study predate the infection). The sample titles of this study are shuffled in the database, so cell type and time point are left out; the donor was told from shared clones.

The chain links TRBV20-1 to TRBJ2-7; 10 nucleotides agree with TRBD1. CDR3 length equals 15 residues. Germline assignment: CDR1 DFQATT and CDR2 SNEGSKA (reference sequence). Trimming cost V 2 bases and J 6 bases; bases outside gene matches: 10. The CDR3 DNA sequence: TGCAGTGCTAGACCTCTCGGGACAGGGGTTAGCGAGCAGTACTTC. It translates to CSARPLGTGVSEQYF.

The chain combines TRBV7-8 with TRBJ2-5, with D possibly being TRBD1 (5 bases). The CDR3 is 14 amino acids. Trimming left V 3 bases short and J 5 bases short, with 13 bases between. CDR1 and CDR2 (germline): SGHVS, FQNEAQ. CDR3 amino acids: CASSFPLSGETQYF. As DNA, the CDR3 is TGTGCCAGCAGCTTTCCTCTCTCAGGGGAGACCCAGTACTTC.

J is TRBJ2-3 and V is TRBV2; 8 bases fit TRBD2. V dropped 4 bases and J dropped 2; count of bases not matched to a gene: 2. The CDR3 length is 14 residues. The germline CDR1 and CDR2 sequences are SNHLY and FYNNEI. The chain's CDR3 is CASSGSGNTDTQYF. In nucleotides, the CDR3 is TGTGCCAGCAGTGGTAGCGGGAACACAGATACGCAGTATTTT.

The chain recombines TRBV7-2 with TRBJ2-2; D gene ambiguous. V lost 3 bases, J lost 4 bases, and 12 bases lay in between. This CDR3 region has 15 residues. Germline CDR1 is SGHTA and CDR2 is FQGNSA. DNA for the CDR3: TGTGCCAGCAGCTTTCAGATCTACCCCACCGGGGAGCTGTTTTTT. It is translated as CASSFQIYPTGELFF. Looking up the rest from reference TRBV7-2 and TRBJ2-2 gives the full variable domain: GAGVSQSPSNKVTEKGKDVELRCDPISGHTALYWYRQSLGQGLEFLIYFQGNSAPDKSGLPSDRFSAERTGGSVSTLTIQRTQQEDSAVYLCASSFQIYPTGELFFGEGSRLTVL.

The chain combines TRBV12-3 or TRBV12-4 with TRBJ1-1; weak D call: TRBD1 (6 bases). The CDR3 runs to 17 residues. Trimming shortened V by 4 bases and J by 0 bases, and 18 bases separated the two germline ends. DNA of the CDR3: TGTGCCAGCAGTTGGACAGCCAACCCCATCGTGAACACTGAAGCTTTCTTT. It translates to CASSWTANPIVNTEAFF.

J is TRBJ2-7 and V is TRBV29-1; 8 nucleotides line up with TRBD1. The CDR3 spans 14 residues. The V gene end was trimmed by 6 bases and the J gene end by 3 bases; junction bases not matched to a gene: 10. The germline gives CDR1 SQVTM, CDR2 ANQGSEA. CDR3 protein: CSVVEGQAGYEQYF. The CDR3 nucleotides read TGCAGCGTGGTAGAGGGACAGGCCGGCTACGAGCAGTACTTC.

This clonotype was recorded a few times. The chain links TRBV6-2 or TRBV6-3 to TRBJ1-2, with no clear D. The germline gives CDR1 MNHEY, CDR2 SVGEGT. CDR3 length equals 12 residues. Between the trimmed V and J ends, which lost 5 bases and 4 bases, there was a span of 8 bases. CDR3 sequence reads: CASSLRTYGYTF. The DNA for the CDR3 is TGTGCCAGCAGTCTACGGACCTATGGCTACACCTTC.

This clonotype was counted only a few times. V usage is TRBV10-3 and J usage is TRBJ1-5; D remains unclear. Germline V gene lookup returns CDR1 ENHRY and CDR2 SYGVKD. This CDR3 comprises 13 residues. V dropped 6 bases and J dropped 1 base, with 7 bases sitting between them. This CDR3 reads CAIRAQSNQPQHF. In DNA, the CDR3 is TGTGCCATCAGAGCCCAGAGCAATCAGCCCCAGCATTTT.

This clonotype was counted between two and nine times. The rearrangement links TRBV4-3 to TRBJ2-7; D may be TRBD1 (5 bases). V was trimmed by 0 bases and J by 2 bases, leaving 17 bases between them. The CDR3 has 17 residues. CDR1 and CDR2 (germline): LGHNA, YSLEER. The CDR3 is CASSQDPLYRQTYEQYF. In DNA form, the CDR3 reads TGCGCCAGCAGCCAAGATCCCCTGTACAGGCAAACCTACGAGCAGTACTTC.

This clonotype has a count of ten or more. The chain employs TRBV15 and TRBJ1-1; unclear D gene. Germline CDR1 reads LNHNV; CDR2 reads YYDKDF (reference sequence). V lost 0 bases and J lost 7, with 12 bases in between. The CDR3 consists of 14 residues. CDR3 nucleotide sequence: TGTGCCACCAGCAGAGATCCCGTTAGCCTTGAAGCTTTCTTT. As protein: CATSRDPVSLEAFF.

The chain recombines TRBV2 with TRBJ1-3; D perhaps matches TRBD1 (6 bases). From germline, CDR1 is SNHLY and CDR2 FYNNEI. This CDR3 contains 13 residues. The germline V and J ends were trimmed by 6 bases and 10 bases, with 16 bases remaining between them. The CDR3 reads CASRPDRLRTIYF. CDR3 nucleotide sequence: TGTGCCAGCAGGCCCGACAGGCTTAGGACCATATATTTT.

The rearrangement uses TRBV7-9 and TRBJ2-7, with D perhaps matching TRBD1 or TRBD2 (5 bases each). CDR1 and CDR2 (germline): SEHNR, FQNEAQ (reference sequence). CDR3 length equals 15 residues. V shed 5 bases and J shed 3 bases, with 17 bases lying between them. CDR3 protein: CASSPSVGVFYEQYF. The DNA of the CDR3 is TGTGCCAGCAGCCCTTCGGTGGGGGTATTCTACGAGCAGTACTTC.

This chain links TRBV28 with TRBJ2-3; 10 bases are shared with TRBD1. Germline CDR1 and CDR2: MDHEN and SYDVKM. This CDR3 is built from 16 residues. V dropped 1 base and J dropped 4; count of bases not matched to a gene: 5. Here the CDR3 reads CASSLLGTGVSDTQYF. The CDR3 DNA reads TGTGCCAGCAGTTTATTAGGGACAGGGGTATCAGATACGCAGTATTTT.

The chain combines TRBV12-3 or TRBV12-4 with TRBJ2-3; 7 bases map to TRBD2. V trimming: 7 bases; J trimming: 0 bases; junction bases outside the gene matches: 13. The CDR3 sequence is 17 residues long. The CDR3 is CASTLTKGGGSTDTQYF. Written as DNA, the CDR3 is TGTGCCAGCACCCTCACCAAGGGCGGGGGAAGCACAGATACGCAGTATTTT.

The chain employs TRBV7-6 and TRBJ2-5; tentatively, D is TRBD2 (5 bases). V was shortened by 1 base and J by 4 bases, with 10 bases between the two germline ends. Germline CDR1 SGHVS, CDR2 FNYEAQ. This CDR3 comprises 14 residues. In nucleotides, the CDR3 is TGTGCCAGCAGCTTAGTAGCCGGGGTAGAGACCCAGTACTTC. This translates into CASSLVAGVETQYF.

The chain couples TRBV20-1 to TRBJ2-1; 10 bases are a match to TRBD2. V shed 8 bases and J 5 bases; nucleotides not matched to a gene: 9. The CDR3 runs 14 residues. Germline V gene lookup returns CDR1 DFQATT and CDR2 SNEGSKA (reference sequence). This chain's CDR3 is CSSLLAGDNNEQFF. The CDR3 DNA reads TGCAGTTCACTCCTAGCGGGGGATAACAATGAGCAGTTCTTC.

In this sample, this clonotype turned up many times. CDR3 loop: CASSQDSQRAYNEQFF. CDR3 in DNA: TGCGCCAGCAGCCAAGATAGCCAGCGGGCCTACAATGAGCAGTTCTTC. V usage is TRBV4-1 and J usage is TRBJ2-1, with a tentative D call TRBD2 (6 bases). The V and J ends lost 0 bases and 2 bases respectively, with 11 bases between them. The CDR3 length is 16 residues. The V gene's germline CDR1 is MGHRA and CDR2 YSYEKL.

Worth noting for this clonotype: One end of the junction does not line up with germline, which may come from a read error. Here the CDR3 DNA reads TGTGCCAGCAGCACATCGGGACAGGGTTCGGCGATCTTT. Amino acid sequence: CASSTSGQGSAIF. The gene calls are TRBV7-3 and TRBJ1-1, with TRBD1 matching over 9 bases. CDR3 length: 13 amino acids. Germline CDR1 is SGHTA and CDR2 is FQGTGA. Combining the CDR3 with reference TRBV7-3 and TRBJ1-1 gives the whole variable domain GAGVSQTPSNKVTEKGKYVELRCDPISGHTALYWYRQSLGQGPEFLIYFQGTGAADDSGLPNDRFFAVRPEGSVSTLKIQRTERGDSAVYLCASSTSGQGSAIFGQGTRLTVV.

The V gene is TRBV15, the J gene TRBJ2-3; TRBD1 matches at 8 bases. The CDR3 runs 16 residues. The V gene end was trimmed by 2 bases and the J gene end by 2 bases; junction bases not matched to a gene: 6. Per germline, CDR1 LNHNV and CDR2 YYDKDF (reference sequence). CDR3 residues: CATSRRRTGNTDTQYF. CDR3 bases: TGTGCCACCAGCAGAAGAAGGACAGGGAACACAGATACGCAGTATTTT.

This clonotype was detected many times. The J gene is TRBJ2-7, the V gene TRBV5-1; 9 bases line up with TRBD1. Germline CDR1 is SGHRS and CDR2 is YFSETQ. V lost 2 bases, J lost 1 base, and 1 base stayed unmatched. The length of the CDR3 is 14 residues. The CDR3 DNA reads as TGCGCCAGCAGCTTACAGGGGGCATCCTACGAGCAGTACTTC. It translates to CASSLQGASYEQYF.

This clonotype was picked up many times. J is TRBJ1-1 and V is TRBV4-3; D gene uncertain. Trimming cost V 0 bases and J 11 bases, with 16 bases left between them. Germline V CDR1 and CDR2: LGHNA, YSLEER. The CDR3 sequence is 14 residues long. The CDR3 is CASSQDSTSGRAFF. The DNA of the CDR3 is TGCGCCAGCAGCCAAGATTCGACCTCCGGTCGGGCTTTCTTT.

This chain joins TRBV5-1 and TRBJ2-3; D is undetermined. CDR3 length: 14 residues. The V end was cut by 2 bases, the J end by 2 bases, with 9 bases between. The germline CDR1 and CDR2 sequences are SGHRS and YFSETQ. The CDR3 DNA sequence: TGCGCCAGCAGCTTATGGTCGTTCACAGATACGCAGTATTTT. Protein: CASSLWSFTDTQYF.

This clonotype was found many times. The chain employs TRBV7-9 and TRBJ1-1; D is ambiguous. The CDR3 covers 13 residues. With 5 bases removed from V and 0 bases from J, the gap between germline ends came to 7 bases. Looked up from germline, CDR1 is SEHNR and CDR2 is FQNEAQ (reference sequence). The DNA for the CDR3 is TGTGCCAGCAGCCTAGTAGTGAACACTGAAGCTTTCTTT. Protein: CASSLVVNTEAFF.

CDR3 residues: CASSQEKPPDTEAFF. As DNA, the CDR3 is TGCGCCAGCAGCCAAGAAAAGCCCCCGGACACTGAAGCTTTCTTT. The rearrangement joins TRBV4-1 to TRBJ1-1; D gene unclear. Germline V gives CDR1 MGHRA, CDR2 YSYEKL. V lost 0 bases, J lost 3 bases, and 11 bases lay in between. The CDR3 length is 15 residues.

This clonotype was observed a few times. The gene calls are TRBV5-6 and TRBJ1-5, with D perhaps matching TRBD1 (6 bases). The V gene lost 2 bases and the J gene lost 0 bases, with 9 bases spanning the gap. The CDR3 sequence is 15 residues long. Germline CDR1 SGHDT, CDR2 YYEEEE. The chain's CDR3 is CASSFTGISNQPQHF. DNA for the CDR3: TGTGCCAGCAGCTTTACAGGGATTAGCAATCAGCCCCAGCATTTT.

V usage is TRBV5-4 and J usage is TRBJ2-3; D is perhaps TRBD1 (6 bases). Trimming removed 0 bases at V and 3 bases at J, with 11 bases between. This CDR3 region has 15 residues. CDR1 and CDR2 (germline): SGHNT, YYREEE (reference sequence). The CDR3 DNA reads as TGTGCCAGCAGCTTGGAACCAAGGGGGACAGATACGCAGTATTTT. Its translation: CASSLEPRGTDTQYF.

The chain uses TRBV11-2 and TRBJ2-1; possibly TRBD1 or TRBD2 for D (5 bases each). From germline, CDR1 is SGHAT and CDR2 FQNNGV. The CDR3 loop spans 14 amino acids. Trimming cost V 5 bases and J 7 bases, with 15 bases left between them. This CDR3 is CASSGDVRQNEQFF. The CDR3 DNA follows: TGTGCCAGCAGCGGGGACGTCCGGCAGAATGAGCAGTTCTTC.